This T cell receptor (beta chain) was found in a study of cytomegalovirus exposure and HLA in healthy donors. This clone was seen a single time. Its antigen remains unidentified. PCR amplification relied on 60 Vbeta primers (plus 13 Jbeta primers). Measured with immunoSEQ multiplex PCR; TCRdb has only the in-frame clones, and not every one. The table shows about 170,000 clones, with about 80% occurring only once. Broader study findings: Cytomegalovirus association was listed for approximately 160 TCR beta chains.

The V end was cut by 5 bases, the J end by 7 bases, with 7 bases between. Germline values: CDR1 SEHNR, CDR2 FQNEAQ (reference sequence). The CDR3 runs 11 residues. This rearrangement joins TRBV7-9 to TRBJ2-3; D call uncertain. The material sequenced was PBMCs. This clonotype originated in a man aged 25-45 years in good health and CMV-seropositive. CDR3 sequence: CASSRDYTQYF. CDR3 DNA sequence: TGTGCCAGCAGCCGAGACTATACGCAGTATTTT.